One and the same sample provided the 6 T cell receptor beta chains below, sequenced in a study of PD-L1 blockade in urothelial cancer. TCRdb's copy holds only in-frame clones and misses some; the assay was immunoSEQ multiplex PCR. This table holds some 2,400 clones, around 37% found once. The sample here was tumor tissue, taken before atezolizumab (anti-PD-L1) treatment. The receptors originated from a man in his sixties with urothelial cancer.

The chain links TRBV18 to TRBJ1-5; 7 positions match TRBD1. With 1 base clipped from V and 4 bases from J, the junction kept 1 base outside the gene matches. Germline CDR1 KGHSH, CDR2 LQKENI. The CDR3 runs to 14 residues. The CDR3 loop reads CASSPQTGNQPQHF. CDR3 DNA sequence: TGTGCCAGCTCACCACAGACAGGGAATCAGCCCCAGCATTTT.

The CDR3 reads CASSPVVPNEKLFF. For the CDR3, the DNA is TGTGCCAGCTCACCGGTTGTACCTAATGAAAAACTGTTTTTT. V and J are TRBV18 and TRBJ1-4; D gene uncertain. Germline values: CDR1 KGHSH, CDR2 LQKENI. The CDR3 loop spans 14 amino acids. The germline V and J ends were trimmed by 3 bases and 3 bases, with 8 bases remaining between them.

The chain carries TRBV11-3 and TRBJ1-3, with D hard to call. Germline assignment: CDR1 SGHNT and CDR2 YENEEA. The length of the CDR3 is 14 residues. V lost 2 bases to trimming and J lost 2 bases, with 7 bases between them. CDR3: CASSLSHTGNTIYF. The CDR3 bases are TGTGCCAGCAGCTTAAGTCATACTGGAAACACCATATATTTT.

This chain uses TRBV28 with TRBJ1-3; 8 bases agree with TRBD1. The CDR3 has 14 amino acids. The V gene's germline CDR1 is MDHEN and CDR2 SYDVKM. V lost 6 bases to trimming and J lost 6 bases; unmatched junction nucleotides: 7. The CDR3 sequence: CASSDSRGLNTIYF. The DNA of the CDR3 is TGTGCCAGCAGCGACTCCAGGGGGCTAAACACCATATATTTT.

The rearrangement uses TRBV19 and TRBJ1-5, with D uncertain. The CDR3 length is 14 residues. Trimming shortened V by 2 bases and J by 4 bases, and 9 bases separated the two germline ends. Germline V gene sequence: CDR1 LNHDA, CDR2 SQIVND (reference sequence). CDR3 sequence reads: CASSIPRSNQPQHF. CDR3 DNA: TGTGCCAGTAGTATACCCCGGTCGAATCAGCCCCAGCATTTT.

By its share, this clone is large. The V and J genes are TRBV10-3 and TRBJ1-1; no definite D call. This CDR3 is built from 13 residues. Germline V lookup: CDR1 ENHRY, CDR2 SYGVKD. The ends were cut back, 0 bases at V and 0 bases at J, with 2 bases in the middle. The CDR3 loop is CAISESVNTEAFF. CDR3 sequence (DNA): TGTGCCATCAGTGAGTCGGTGAACACTGAAGCTTTCTTT.